The entry below gives a single TCR beta chain sequence along with its context. Its antigen is undetermined. This entry is derived from a study of somatic mutations in cytotoxic T cells in rheumatoid arthritis. Study in general: Blood (30 ml EDTA) from each patient was taken right after diagnosis, before any treatment.

Sequencing was performed with immunoSEQ multiplex PCR; in TCRdb, only in-frame clones are kept and a portion is missing. This repertoire shows around 29,000 clones, more than 75% found once; its top ten account for 7.5% to 10%. Study-wide points: Significant differences in CD8+ T-cell clonality were not found between rheumatoid arthritis patients and healthy controls (age-matched).

From germline, CDR1 is LGHNA and CDR2 YNFKEQ. This CDR3 has 13 amino acids. V lost 0 bases to trimming and J lost 10 bases, with 12 bases between them. V and J are TRBV4-2 and TRBJ1-1; D call uncertain. This clonotype originated in an adult with rheumatoid arthritis. The material sequenced was CD8+ T cells sorted from blood. As DNA, the CDR3 is TGTGCCAGCAGCCAAGAAGACCCGAGGAGAGCTTTCTTT. It codes for CASSQEDPRRAFF.